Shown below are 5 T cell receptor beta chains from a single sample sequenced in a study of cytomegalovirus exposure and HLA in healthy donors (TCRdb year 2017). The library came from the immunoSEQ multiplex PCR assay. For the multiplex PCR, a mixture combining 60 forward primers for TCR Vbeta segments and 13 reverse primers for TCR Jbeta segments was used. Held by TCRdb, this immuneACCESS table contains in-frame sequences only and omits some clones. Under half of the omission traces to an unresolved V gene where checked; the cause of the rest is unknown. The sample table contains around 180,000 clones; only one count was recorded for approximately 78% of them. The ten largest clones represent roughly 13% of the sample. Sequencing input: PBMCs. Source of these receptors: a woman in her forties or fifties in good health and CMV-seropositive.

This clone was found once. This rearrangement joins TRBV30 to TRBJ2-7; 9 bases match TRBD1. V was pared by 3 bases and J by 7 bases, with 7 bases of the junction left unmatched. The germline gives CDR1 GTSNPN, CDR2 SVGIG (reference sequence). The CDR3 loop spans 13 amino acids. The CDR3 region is CAWRTGGGNEQYF. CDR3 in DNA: TGTGCCTGGAGGACAGGGGGAGGAAATGAGCAGTACTTC.

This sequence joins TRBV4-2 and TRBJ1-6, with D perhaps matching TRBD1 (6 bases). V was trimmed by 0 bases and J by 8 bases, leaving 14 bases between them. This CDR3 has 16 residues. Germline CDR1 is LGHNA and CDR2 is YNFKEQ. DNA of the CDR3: TGTGCCAGCAGCCAAGATATGGGCAGGGGCTATTCACCCCTCCACTTT. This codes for CASSQDMGRGYSPLHF.

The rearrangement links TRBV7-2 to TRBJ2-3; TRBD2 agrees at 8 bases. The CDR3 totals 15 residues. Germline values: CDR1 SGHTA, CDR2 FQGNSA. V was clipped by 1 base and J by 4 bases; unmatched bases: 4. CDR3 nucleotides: TGTGCCAGCAGCTTAGGTGGACTAGCCGCAGATACGCAGTATTTT. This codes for CASSLGGLAADTQYF.

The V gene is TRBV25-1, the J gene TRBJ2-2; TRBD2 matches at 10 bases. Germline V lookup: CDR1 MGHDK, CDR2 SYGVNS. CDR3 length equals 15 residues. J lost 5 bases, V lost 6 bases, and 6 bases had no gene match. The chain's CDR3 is CASRQAGGPTGELFF. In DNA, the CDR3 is TGTGCCAGCAGACAAGCGGGGGGGCCGACCGGGGAGCTGTTTTTT.

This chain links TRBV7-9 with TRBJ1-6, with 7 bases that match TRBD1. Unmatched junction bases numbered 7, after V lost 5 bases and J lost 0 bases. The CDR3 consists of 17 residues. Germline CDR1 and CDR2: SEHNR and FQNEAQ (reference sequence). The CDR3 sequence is CASSRGQLGSYNSPLHF. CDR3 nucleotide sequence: TGTGCCAGCAGCCGGGGACAGCTAGGCTCCTATAATTCACCCCTCCACTTT.